This passage covers 25 T cell receptor beta chains from one sample sequenced in a study of cytomegalovirus exposure and HLA in healthy donors. PCR was performed using 60 Vbeta and 13 Jbeta primers. Produced via immunoSEQ multiplex PCR; TCRdb's table is partial and in-frame only. The sample has more than 100,000 clones, roughly 73% seen once. Sequencing was performed on PBMCs. Receptor source: a male donor in good health and CMV-seronegative.

The DNA for the CDR3 is TGTGCCAGCACCGGGGGACTAGCGTCTTACGAGCAGTACTTC. It translates to CASTGGLASYEQYF. The chain employs TRBV11-2 and TRBJ2-7; the match to TRBD2 covers 10 bases. Looked up from germline, CDR1 is SGHAT and CDR2 is FQNNGV. V shed 7 bases and J 4 bases; nucleotides not matched to a gene: 7. The CDR3 runs 14 residues.

The rearrangement joins TRBV4-3 to TRBJ1-4; D perhaps matches TRBD1 (5 bases). Trimming cost V 1 base and J 7 bases, with 13 bases left between them. There are 15 residues in the CDR3. Germline CDR1 LGHNA, CDR2 YSLEER. This CDR3 is CASSQGWGVGEKLFF. The DNA of the CDR3 is TGCGCCAGCAGCCAAGGGTGGGGGGTCGGTGAAAAACTGTTTTTT.

The V and J genes are TRBV10-1 and TRBJ2-3; the match to TRBD2 covers 8 bases. The CDR3 runs 14 residues. J was trimmed by 1 base and V by 5 bases; bases with no gene match: 2. The germline V gene has CDR1 WNHNN and CDR2 SYGVQD (reference sequence). The CDR3 sequence: CASSSAGGTDTQYF. The CDR3 nucleotides are TGCGCCAGCAGTTCAGCGGGGGGCACAGATACGCAGTATTTT.

The rearrangement joins TRBV5-6 to TRBJ1-5; D unresolved. CDR1 and CDR2 (germline): SGHDT, YYEEEE. The germline V and J ends were trimmed by 0 bases and 6 bases, with 13 bases remaining between them. This CDR3 comprises 15 residues. The DNA for the CDR3 is TGTGCCAGCAGCTTGGGCACACCTGGGAGTCAGCCCCAGCATTTT. Protein: CASSLGTPGSQPQHF.

The V and J genes are TRBV23-1 and TRBJ1-6; the match to TRBD1 covers 7 bases. TRBV23-1 qualifies as an ORF whose function is uncertain. J lost 9 bases, V lost 3 bases, and 14 bases had no gene match. The CDR3 loop spans 17 amino acids. The CDR3 region has the DNA TGCGCCAGCAGTCATCCCGGGGACAGTCTGGATATTTCACCCCTCCACTTT. Its protein is CASSHPGDSLDISPLHF.

The gene calls are TRBV19 and TRBJ1-6; 9 bases are shared with TRBD1. Per germline, CDR1 LNHDA and CDR2 SQIVND (reference sequence). The CDR3 consists of 15 residues. V shed 5 bases, J shed 7 bases, and the junction held 6 bases outside the gene matches. CDR3 loop: CASSPTGTGNSPLHF. The CDR3 DNA follows: TGTGCCAGTAGTCCAACCGGGACAGGGAATTCACCCCTCCACTTT.

This clone was recorded once. The chain employs TRBV27 and TRBJ2-1, with TRBD2 matching 7 bases. V lost 6 bases to trimming and J lost 5 bases; unmatched junction nucleotides: 13. The CDR3 extends over 16 amino acids. Germline CDR1 MNHEY, CDR2 SMNVEV (reference sequence). The DNA of the CDR3 is TGTGCCAGCAGCTTCACGCCTCCGGGGGGAAACAATGAGCAGTTCTTC. This gives the protein CASSFTPPGGNNEQFF.

This clone was counted once. V and J are TRBV27 and TRBJ1-5; TRBD1 agrees at 8 bases. The V and J ends lost 6 bases and 6 bases, in that order; junction bases with no gene match: 4. Germline V gives CDR1 MNHEY, CDR2 SMNVEV (reference sequence). This CDR3 region has 13 residues. The CDR3 is CASRSRGLQPQHF. The CDR3 bases are TGTGCCAGCAGAAGCAGGGGGCTTCAGCCCCAGCATTTT.

The table lists this clone with a few counts. The CDR3 protein is CASSRRSTNTEAFF. The CDR3 DNA reads TGTGCCAGCAGCCGCAGGTCTACGAACACTGAAGCTTTCTTT. The J gene is TRBJ1-1, the V gene TRBV7-2; no clear D gene. The CDR3 is 14 amino acids. With 5 bases removed from V and 1 base from J, the gap between germline ends came to 11 bases. Germline CDR1 SGHTA, CDR2 FQGNSA.

The rearrangement uses TRBV5-1 and TRBJ2-2; maybe TRBD1 (5 bases). V was trimmed by 0 bases and J by 3 bases, leaving 12 bases between them. The CDR3 runs 16 residues. The germline gives CDR1 SGHRS, CDR2 YFSETQ. DNA of the CDR3: TGCGCCAGCAGCTTGGAACAGGTAGTAGACACCGGGGAGCTGTTTTTT. Its protein is CASSLEQVVDTGELFF.

This chain connects TRBV27 to TRBJ2-3; 9 positions agree with TRBD2. The CDR3 loop spans 14 amino acids. After removal of 6 bases from V and 2 bases from J, the junction contained 3 bases not matched to a gene. Per germline, CDR1 MNHEY and CDR2 SMNVEV (reference sequence). DNA of the CDR3: TGTGCCAGCAGGGTAGCGGGGGTCACAGATACGCAGTATTTT. It is translated as CASRVAGVTDTQYF.

There are a few counts of this clone. This chain joins TRBV19 and TRBJ1-5; D gene uncertain. The germline V gene has CDR1 LNHDA and CDR2 SQIVND (reference sequence). The CDR3 covers 13 residues. Trimming cost V 6 bases and J 0 bases, with 6 bases left between them. The CDR3 DNA is TGTGCCAGTAGACGGGGTAGCAATCAGCCCCAGCATTTT. It is translated as CASRRGSNQPQHF.

This rearrangement joins TRBV4-1 to TRBJ2-1; 7 bases are a match to TRBD1. CDR3 length: 16 residues. V trimming: 3 bases; J trimming: 7 bases; junction bases outside the gene matches: 12. Germline assignment: CDR1 MGHRA and CDR2 YSYEKL. The CDR3 DNA follows: TGCGCCAGCAGCCACGGGCTCCGGGACAGATCGAATGAGCAGTTCTTC. Translation: CASSHGLRDRSNEQFF.

V gene TRBV7-2 combines with J gene TRBJ2-1; 9 bases line up with TRBD1. CDR1 and CDR2 (germline): SGHTA, FQGNSA. The ends lost 4 bases at V and 7 bases at J; junction bases unmatched: 8. The CDR3 totals 15 residues. The CDR3 protein is CASSYRTGEGNEQFF. The CDR3, as DNA: TGTGCCAGCAGCTACAGGACAGGGGAAGGGAATGAGCAGTTCTTC. The whole variable domain, filled in from reference TRBV7-2 and TRBJ2-1, reads GAGVSQSPSNKVTEKGKDVELRCDPISGHTALYWYRQSLGQGLEFLIYFQGNSAPDKSGLPSDRFSAERTGGSVSTLTIQRTQQEDSAVYLCASSYRTGEGNEQFFGPGTRLTVL.

Concerning this clone: The sample holds other DNA sequences that translate to the same CDR3. CDR3 in amino acids: CAWSVQGGEKLFF. The DNA of the CDR3 is TGTGCCTGGAGTGTACAGGGTGGCGAAAAACTGTTTTTT. J is TRBJ1-4 and V is TRBV30, with D possibly matching TRBD1 (6 bases). Per the germline V gene, CDR1 is GTSNPN and CDR2 is SVGIG (reference sequence). The V end lost 0 bases, the J end lost 8 bases, and 10 bases lay between the germline ends. This CDR3 spans 13 amino acids.

The chain is built from TRBV7-2 and TRBJ2-7, with D perhaps matching TRBD2 (5 bases). CDR3 size: 15 residues. Germline V gene sequence: CDR1 SGHTA, CDR2 FQGNSA. V shed 6 bases and J shed 1 base, with 16 bases lying between them. This CDR3 reads CASRQAFRGSYEQYF. In DNA form, the CDR3 reads TGTGCCAGCAGGCAAGCTTTCCGGGGATCCTACGAGCAGTACTTC. Full variable domain (remainder filled in from reference TRBV7-2 and TRBJ2-7): GAGVSQSPSNKVTEKGKDVELRCDPISGHTALYWYRQSLGQGLEFLIYFQGNSAPDKSGLPSDRFSAERTGGSVSTLTIQRTQQEDSAVYLCASRQAFRGSYEQYFGPGTRLTVT.

V and J are TRBV25-1 and TRBJ2-7, with TRBD1 matching over 9 bases. CDR3 length: 17 residues. Per the germline V gene, CDR1 is MGHDK and CDR2 is SYGVNS. Unmatched junction bases numbered 13, after V lost 4 bases and J lost 3 bases. Written as DNA, the CDR3 is TGTGCCAGCAGTGCCTCCCAAGGACAGGGGCGAATCTACGAGCAGTACTTC. This gives the protein CASSASQGQGRIYEQYF.

Here the CDR3 DNA reads TGTGCCAGCAGCCCTCAAGAGACCCAGTACTTC. This codes for CASSPQETQYF. This chain connects TRBV9 to TRBJ2-5, with D unclear. CDR3 length: 11 residues. In germline, CDR1 is SGDLS, CDR2 YYNGEE. The V gene lost 4 bases and the J gene lost 2 bases, with 3 bases spanning the gap.

The chain combines TRBV6-5 with TRBJ2-1, with D perhaps matching TRBD2 (6 bases). Trimming cost V 2 bases and J 5 bases, with 10 bases left between them. This CDR3 has 14 residues. The germline V gene has CDR1 MNHEY and CDR2 SVGAGI. DNA of the CDR3: TGTGCCAGCAGTTACATGGCGGGGCACAATGAGCAGTTCTTC. It translates to CASSYMAGHNEQFF.

This sequence joins TRBV9 and TRBJ1-6; the D is unclear. The CDR3 spans 14 residues. Germline CDR1 and CDR2: SGDLS and YYNGEE. The germline V and J ends were trimmed by 0 bases and 6 bases, with 7 bases remaining between them. The CDR3 here is CASSVDGSNSPLHF. The CDR3 DNA reads as TGTGCCAGCAGCGTAGACGGTTCTAATTCACCCCTCCACTTT.

Only a few counts were recorded for this clone. The V gene is TRBV5-6, the J gene TRBJ1-1; weak D call: TRBD1 (5 bases). Deletions cut 10 bases from V and 1 base from J, with 8 bases between. This CDR3 has 11 residues. The germline gives CDR1 SGHDT, CDR2 YYEEEE. DNA for the CDR3: TGTGCCTCGGGGGAGAACACTGAAGCTTTCTTT. Translation: CASGENTEAFF.

V is TRBV9 and J is TRBJ2-3; D unresolved. V lost 3 bases and J 1 base, leaving 12 bases between the germline ends. The CDR3 is 15 amino acids. Germline V gene data show CDR1 as SGDLS and CDR2 as YYNGEE. This CDR3 reads CASSAGETRTDTQYF. In DNA form, the CDR3 reads TGTGCCAGCAGCGCCGGTGAAACCCGCACAGATACGCAGTATTTT.

The chain carries TRBV10-3 and TRBJ1-2, with TRBD1 identical over 8 bases. CDR1 is ENHRY, CDR2 SYGVKD, per germline. The CDR3 spans 16 residues. With 4 bases clipped from V and 7 bases from J, the junction kept 14 bases outside the gene matches. This chain's CDR3 is CAISGGQGKGEGGYTF. The CDR3 DNA sequence: TGTGCCATCAGTGGAGGACAGGGCAAAGGAGAGGGTGGCTACACCTTC.

The chain combines TRBV4-2 with TRBJ2-1, with 7 bases that match TRBD2. V trimming: 0 bases; J trimming: 15 bases; junction bases outside the gene matches: 8. There are 13 residues in the CDR3. CDR1 and CDR2 from the germline V gene are LGHNA and YNFKEQ. The CDR3 spells CASSQDIGGSSFF. Here the CDR3 DNA reads TGTGCCAGCAGCCAAGATATCGGGGGGTCCTCGTTCTTC.

The gene calls are TRBV11-2 and TRBJ2-1; 12 bases align to TRBD2. J was trimmed by 3 bases and V by 5 bases; bases with no gene match: 5. The CDR3 runs 16 residues. Germline CDR1 reads SGHAT; CDR2 reads FQNNGV. The CDR3 sequence is CASSARLAGVYNEQFF. The CDR3 nucleotides are TGTGCCAGCAGCGCCCGACTAGCGGGGGTCTACAATGAGCAGTTCTTC.